This passage covers 16 T cell receptor beta chains from one sample sequenced in a study of blood T cell repertoires in COVID-19 (TCRdb year 2020). Library construction relied on the immunoSEQ multiplex PCR assay. Here the immuneACCESS table is served through TCRdb, limited to in-frame sequences with V and J called. Missing clones are a known gap in these copies; in checked studies unresolved V genes cover under half, and the rest lacks a known reason. The table for this sample lists 300,000 to 400,000 clones; around 89% of them were counted only once. The top ten clones comprise approximately 1.6% of the sample. The sample was peripheral blood. The receptors here all came from a woman in her thirties with COVID-19, enrolled during active disease.

The rearrangement uses TRBV12-3 or TRBV12-4 and TRBJ1-2; possibly TRBD1 for D (5 bases). Trimming removed 5 bases from V and 8 bases from J, with 15 bases in between. This CDR3 region has 13 residues. The CDR3 DNA is TGTGCCAGCAGTCGCGGGAGGGGAGGCGGCTACACCTTC. Translation gives CASSRGRGGGYTF.

The chain has TRBV5-4 and TRBJ2-3; 8 bases are a match to TRBD2. The CDR3 runs 15 residues. Germline lookup yields CDR1 SGHNT and CDR2 YYREEE (reference sequence). The V gene end was trimmed by 4 bases and the J gene end by 5 bases; junction bases not matched to a gene: 9. The CDR3 is CASSPTGLVVDTQYF. Here the CDR3 DNA reads TGTGCCAGCAGCCCAACGGGACTAGTCGTAGATACGCAGTATTTT.

On this clone itself: The germline gene is not matched at one end of the junction; a read error may be the cause. The V call is TRBV2, the J call TRBJ1-2; 8 bases line up with TRBD1. CDR1 and CDR2 (germline): SNHLY, FYNNEI. The CDR3 sequence is 13 residues long. The CDR3 bases are TGTGCCTGCAGGGACAGGTCCCGCTATGGCTACACCTTC. The encoded protein is CACRDRSRYGYTF.

The V and J genes are TRBV7-3 and TRBJ2-1; TRBD2 agrees at 7 bases. V lost 1 base to trimming and J lost 2 bases; unmatched junction nucleotides: 2. Germline CDR1 SGHTA, CDR2 FQGTGA. The length of the CDR3 is 15 residues. CDR3 nucleotide sequence: TGTGCCAGCAGCTTAAACGCGGGGGCCTACAATGAGCAGTTCTTC. This translates into CASSLNAGAYNEQFF.

The rearrangement uses TRBV19 and TRBJ1-5; D is undetermined. V dropped 5 bases and J dropped 0 bases, with 17 bases sitting between them. This CDR3 has 17 residues. Germline loops: CDR1 LNHDA, CDR2 SQIVND (reference sequence). In nucleotides, the CDR3 is TGTGCCAGTAGTCTCCCATTACGGGTTGGTAGCAATCAGCCCCAGCATTTT. Encoded protein: CASSLPLRVGSNQPQHF.

The chain joins TRBV7-9 to TRBJ1-2; 7 positions match TRBD1. Germline V gives CDR1 SEHNR, CDR2 FQNEAQ (reference sequence). This CDR3 spans 15 amino acids. V was clipped by 4 bases and J by 5 bases; unmatched bases: 10. CDR3 coding DNA: TGTGCCAGCAGCTCGCCCCGACAGGGAAGTTATGGCTACACCTTC. Amino acids: CASSSPRQGSYGYTF.

About this clone: Mismatch with germline at one junction end may stem from a read error. V gene TRBV7-2 combines with J gene TRBJ2-3, with D possibly matching TRBD2 (5 bases). CDR1 SGHTA and CDR2 FQGNSA come from the germline V gene. The CDR3 is made up of 14 amino acids. The chain's CDR3 is CASSLVASRDTQYF. The CDR3 DNA is TGTGCCAGCAGCTTAGTAGCTAGCAGAGATACGCAGTATTTT.

The gene calls are TRBV7-2 and TRBJ2-3; unclear D gene. Germline V lookup: CDR1 SGHTA, CDR2 FQGNSA. V shed 4 bases and J shed 5 bases, with 13 bases lying between them. This CDR3 has 14 amino acids. The CDR3 is CASSSFTTGDTQYF. CDR3 in DNA: TGTGCCAGCAGCTCATTTACTACGGGAGATACGCAGTATTTT.

The rearrangement links TRBV7-9 to TRBJ2-1; tentatively, D is TRBD1 (6 bases). Germline assignment: CDR1 SEHNR and CDR2 FQNEAQ (reference sequence). This CDR3 contains 15 residues. V lost 2 bases, J lost 5 bases, and 13 bases lay in between. The CDR3 reads CASSLRQGWNNEQFF. In nucleotides, the CDR3 is TGTGCCAGCAGCTTAAGGCAGGGGTGGAACAATGAGCAGTTCTTC.

This chain's CDR3 is CASTLRTGADRSYGYTF. Written as DNA, the CDR3 is TGTGCCAGCACCCTGAGGACAGGGGCCGACAGGAGCTATGGCTACACCTTC. The chain carries TRBV5-5 and TRBJ1-2; 9 nucleotides line up with TRBD1. V shed 6 bases and J 4 bases; nucleotides not matched to a gene: 16. The CDR3 has 17 amino acids. Germline loops: CDR1 SGHKS, CDR2 YYEKEE (reference sequence).

V is TRBV5-1 and J is TRBJ2-1; TRBD2 aligns across 13 bases. CDR1 and CDR2 from the germline V gene are SGHRS and YFSETQ. V was clipped by 1 base and J by 0 bases; unmatched bases: 7. The CDR3 spans 19 residues. The CDR3 DNA follows: TGCGCCAGCAGCTTGCTAGGACTAGCGGGGGATAGCTCCTACAATGAGCAGTTCTTC. Translated, it gives CASSLLGLAGDSSYNEQFF.

The chain combines TRBV18 with TRBJ2-2, with D possibly matching TRBD1 (5 bases). V was trimmed by 7 bases and J by 6 bases, leaving 18 bases between them. The CDR3 totals 15 residues. The germline gives CDR1 KGHSH, CDR2 LQKENI. For the CDR3, the DNA is TGTGCCAGCTTCACCCGACAGTCATTAGCCGGGGAGCTGTTTTTT. Its protein product is CASFTRQSLAGELFF.

This clone showed up just once. J is TRBJ1-2 and V is TRBV5-8, with 10 bases matching TRBD1. V gave up 9 bases and J gave up 1 base; unmatched junction bases: 9. The CDR3 is 15 residues long. Per germline, CDR1 SGHTS and CDR2 YDEGEE. This CDR3 is CAISTGTGVNYGYTF. The CDR3 DNA is TGTGCCATTTCCACCGGGACAGGGGTTAACTATGGCTACACCTTC.

This clone was detected only once. The V call is TRBV6-5, the J call TRBJ1-2, with a tentative D call TRBD1 (6 bases). V was trimmed by 7 bases and J by 6 bases, leaving 12 bases between them. This CDR3 has 12 amino acids. Looked up from germline, CDR1 is MNHEY and CDR2 is SVGAGI. The DNA for the CDR3 is TGTGCCAGCAATACAGGGACCGATGGCTACACCTTC. Its translation is CASNTGTDGYTF.

This chain joins TRBV19 and TRBJ2-2, with 7 bases matching TRBD1. J gave up 5 bases and V 9 bases, and 15 bases lay outside the gene matches. The length of the CDR3 is 16 residues. Per germline, CDR1 LNHDA and CDR2 SQIVND (reference sequence). CDR3 sequence: CASRDSDRALTGELFF. The CDR3 region has the DNA TGTGCCAGCCGAGACTCTGACAGGGCGTTGACCGGGGAGCTGTTTTTT.

The chain couples TRBV6-4 to TRBJ2-2; TRBD1 matches 9 bases. This CDR3 is 15 amino acids long. The trim removed 6 bases at V and 5 bases at J, leaving 7 bases unmatched. Germline V CDR1 and CDR2: MRHNA, SNTAGT. This chain's CDR3 is CASSAGQGWTGELFF. DNA for the CDR3: TGTGCCAGCAGCGCGGGACAGGGTTGGACCGGGGAGCTGTTTTTT.